Following are 3 T cell receptor beta chains from one sample sequenced in a study of shared clonotypes between healthy human individuals. Assay: immunoSEQ multiplex PCR; the TCRdb copy retains only in-frame clones and omits some. The sample carries approximately 100,000 clones, about 71% recorded once. The sample was memory CD8+ T cells sorted from blood. The subset denotes: CD45RO+ cells pooled with CCR7-negative TemRA cells. The source of these receptors is a woman in her thirties in good health.

The V and J genes are TRBV4-1 and TRBJ2-4; a weak D match, TRBD1 (6 bases). The CDR3 sequence is 16 residues long. Germline-derived CDR1 and CDR2 are MGHRA and YSYEKL. Trimming cost V 1 base and J 3 bases, with 13 bases left between them. The CDR3 DNA reads as TGCGCCAGCAGCCAAGCGGAACAGGGCGGCAAAAACATTCAGTACTTC. Encoded protein: CASSQAEQGGKNIQYF.

This clone ranks as medium-sized. V is TRBV10-3 and J is TRBJ2-3; the D is unclear. V dropped 3 bases and J dropped 2 bases, with 6 bases sitting between them. CDR3 length: 13 residues. Germline V gene lookup returns CDR1 ENHRY and CDR2 SYGVKD. The DNA of the CDR3 is TGTGCCATCAGTGACACCGACACAGATACGCAGTATTTT. It translates to CAISDTDTDTQYF.

The chain joins TRBV27 to TRBJ1-5; perhaps TRBD1 as D (6 bases). V lost 6 bases to trimming and J lost 0 bases, with 24 bases between them. This CDR3 comprises 19 residues. Germline CDR1 is MNHEY and CDR2 is SMNVEV (reference sequence). As DNA, the CDR3 is TGTGCCAGCAGCCAACGGGGACAAGCGACTCGGTATAGCAATCAGCCCCAGCATTTT. Its protein is CASSQRGQATRYSNQPQHF.